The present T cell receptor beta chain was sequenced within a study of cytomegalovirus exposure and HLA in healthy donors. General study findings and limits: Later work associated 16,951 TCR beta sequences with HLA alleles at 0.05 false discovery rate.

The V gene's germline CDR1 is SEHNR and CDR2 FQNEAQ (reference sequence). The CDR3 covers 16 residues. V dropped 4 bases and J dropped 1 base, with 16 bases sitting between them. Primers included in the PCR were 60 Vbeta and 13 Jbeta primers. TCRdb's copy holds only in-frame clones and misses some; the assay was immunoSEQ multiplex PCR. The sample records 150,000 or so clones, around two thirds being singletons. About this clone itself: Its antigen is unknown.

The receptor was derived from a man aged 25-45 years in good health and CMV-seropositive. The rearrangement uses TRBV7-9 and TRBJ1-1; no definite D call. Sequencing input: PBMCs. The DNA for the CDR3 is TGTGCCAGCAGCTCCTCTTCCGGATACAGGAACACTGAAGCTTTCTTT. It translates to CASSSSSGYRNTEAFF.